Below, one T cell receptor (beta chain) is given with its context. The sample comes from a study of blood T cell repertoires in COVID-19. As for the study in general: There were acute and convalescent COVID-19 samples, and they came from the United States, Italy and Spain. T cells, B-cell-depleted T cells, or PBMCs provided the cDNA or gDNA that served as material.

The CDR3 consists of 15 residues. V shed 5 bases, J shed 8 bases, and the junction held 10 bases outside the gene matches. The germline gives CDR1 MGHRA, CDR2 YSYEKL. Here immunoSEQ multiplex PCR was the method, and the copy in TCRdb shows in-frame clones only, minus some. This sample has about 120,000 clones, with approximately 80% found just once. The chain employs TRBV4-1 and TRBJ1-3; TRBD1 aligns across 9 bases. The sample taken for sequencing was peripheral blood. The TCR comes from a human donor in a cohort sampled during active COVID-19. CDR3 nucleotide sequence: TGCGCCAGCAGCGGAGGACAGGGGATGGTAGACACCATATATTTT. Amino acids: CASSGGQGMVDTIYF.